These 21 T cell receptor beta chains were sequenced from one sample in a study of T cells in Graves' hyperthyroidism and ophthalmopathy. RNA transcripts served as the template for amplifying TCR beta CDR3 regions. HTBI primers were used for first-round RT-PCR of the TCR CDR3. TCRdb fed the multiplex PCR reads into MiXCR, producing one record per CDR3 protein. Seen here are about 580,000 distinct CDR3 sequences, about 15% observed once, and the top ten hold less than 6%. Input material: blood. Receptor source: a woman under 40 with Graves' hyperthyroidism that later progressed to Graves' ophthalmopathy.

This clonotype was seen at least ten times. The chain combines TRBV20-1 with TRBJ2-7; D is undetermined. The ends were cut back, 3 bases at V and 3 bases at J, with 15 bases in the middle. Germline V gives CDR1 DFQATT, CDR2 SNEGSKA (reference sequence). The CDR3 is made up of 14 amino acids. The CDR3 here is CSASQSSQVYEQYF. CDR3 coding DNA: TGCAGTGCTAGTCAGTCGTCTCAGGTCTACGAGCAGTACTTC.

This clonotype has ten or more counts. The genes are TRBV27 and TRBJ1-1; 7 nucleotides agree with TRBD1. Trimming removed 3 bases from V and 4 bases from J; junction bases left unmatched: 26. The CDR3 is made up of 21 amino acids. Germline V gene lookup returns CDR1 MNHEY and CDR2 SMNVEV (reference sequence). The CDR3 is CASSLCVGATPVGGTATEAFF. CDR3 nucleotide sequence: TGTGCCAGCAGTTTGTGTGTCGGGGCGACGCCGGTTGGAGGGACAGCCACTGAAGCTTTCTTT.

This clonotype showed up many times. This rearrangement joins TRBV20-1 to TRBJ2-3, with 8 bases lining up with TRBD2. The V and J ends lost 6 bases and 2 bases, in that order; junction bases with no gene match: 16. CDR3 size: 17 residues. Germline loops: CDR1 DFQATT, CDR2 SNEGSKA (reference sequence). CDR3 sequence (DNA): TGCAGTGCCTCCGGACCAACCGGGACTAGATCCACAGATACGCAGTATTTT. It yields the protein CSASGPTGTRSTDTQYF.

The chain has TRBV7-8 and TRBJ1-2; D not certain. Trimming removed 1 base at V and 0 bases at J, with 9 bases between. Germline-derived CDR1 and CDR2 are SGHVS and FQNEAQ. This CDR3 spans 15 amino acids. The CDR3 coding sequence is TGTGCCAGCAGCTTAGACGGAATTACTAACTATGGCTACACCTTC. It is translated as CASSLDGITNYGYTF.

This clonotype was seen many times. The rearrangement joins TRBV6-2 or TRBV6-3 to TRBJ1-1, with 8 bases aligning to TRBD1. The CDR3 runs to 15 residues. CDR1 is MNHEY and CDR2 is SVGEGT in the germline V gene. V lost 8 bases and J lost 3; bases outside the gene matches: 11. CDR3 in DNA: TGTGCCAGCGCCTACTGGGTCAGGGGGCACACTGAAGCTTTCTTT. Amino acid sequence: CASAYWVRGHTEAFF.

The sample holds many counts of this clonotype. The chain employs TRBV27 and TRBJ1-2; D is uncertain. Germline loops: CDR1 MNHEY, CDR2 SMNVEV (reference sequence). Between the trimmed V and J ends, which lost 3 bases and 1 base, there was a span of 6 bases. The CDR3 extends over 13 amino acids. The CDR3 DNA reads as TGTGCCAGCAGTTTTCGGAGTAACTATGGCTACACCTTC. It yields the protein CASSFRSNYGYTF.

This clonotype appeared a few times. This sequence joins TRBV24-1 and TRBJ2-2; D is possibly TRBD1 (5 bases). The V gene's germline CDR1 is KGHDR and CDR2 SFDVKD. V dropped 4 bases and J dropped 6 bases, with 11 bases sitting between them. The length of the CDR3 is 14 residues. CDR3 coding DNA: TGTGCCACCAGTGAGCAGGGTGCGCCCGGGGAGCTGTTTTTT. Amino acids: CATSEQGAPGELFF.

There are many counts of this clonotype. The genes are TRBV3-1 and TRBJ2-1; D unresolved. The CDR3 is 11 amino acids. Trimming removed 1 base at V and 9 bases at J, with 4 bases between. CDR1 is LGHDT, CDR2 YNNKEL, per germline (reference sequence). CDR3 in amino acids: CASSQGGEQFF. As DNA, the CDR3 is TGTGCCAGCAGCCAAGGGGGTGAGCAGTTCTTC.

Many counts were recorded for this clonotype. The V gene is TRBV9, the J gene TRBJ2-1; 9 nucleotides line up with TRBD2. Trimming took 1 base from V and 4 from J; bases not matched to a gene: 3. CDR1 and CDR2 from the germline V gene are SGDLS and YYNGEE. CDR3 length: 15 amino acids. CDR3 amino acids: CASSVRLADYNEQFF. The CDR3, as DNA: TGTGCCAGCAGCGTACGACTAGCGGATTACAATGAGCAGTTCTTC.

This clonotype appeared a few times. Given a much more abundant clone one base away, this may be a read error. J is TRBJ2-4 and V is TRBV11-3; D gene ambiguous. The CDR3 contains 15 residues. Germline V gene lookup returns CDR1 SGHNT and CDR2 YENEEA. V lost 4 bases and J lost 2, with 12 bases in between. The DNA for the CDR3 is TGTGCCAGCAGCTCTGGACGGATAACCAAAAACATTCAGTACTTC. Its protein product is CASSSGRITKNIQYF.

This clonotype came up once. Given a much more abundant clone one base away, this may be a read error. This rearrangement joins TRBV20-1 to TRBJ2-7; 7 nucleotides line up with TRBD1. The CDR3 spans 16 residues. After removal of 5 bases from V and 4 bases from J, the junction contained 17 bases not matched to a gene. CDR1 and CDR2 from the germline V gene are DFQATT and SNEGSKA (reference sequence). CDR3 nucleotide sequence: TGCAGTGCTGGAGCCCGACAGGGCGAGAGTAGGTACGAGCAGTACTTC. Translation gives CSAGARQGESRYEQYF.

In its sample, this clonotype was seen a few times. The CDR3 loop is CASSPGRFQETQYF. The CDR3 DNA reads as TGTGCCAGCAGCCCGGGACGTTTCCAAGAGACCCAGTACTTC. The chain recombines TRBV11-3 with TRBJ2-5; either TRBD1 or TRBD2 may supply D (5 bases each). Trimming shortened V by 5 bases and J by 1 base, and 11 bases separated the two germline ends. Per germline, CDR1 SGHNT and CDR2 YENEEA. The length of the CDR3 is 14 residues. Variable domain in full (rest from reference TRBV11-3 and TRBJ2-5): EAGVVQSPRYKIIEKKQPVAFWCNPISGHNTLYWYLQNLGQGPELLIRYENEEAVDDSQLPKDRFSAERLKGVDSTLKIQPAELGDSAVYLCASSPGRFQETQYFGPGTRLLVL.

V is TRBV6-2 or TRBV6-3 and J is TRBJ2-7; D call uncertain. The V end lost 5 bases, the J end lost 4 bases, and 27 bases lay between the germline ends. The CDR3 spans 18 residues. Germline-derived CDR1 and CDR2 are MNHEY and SVGEGT. CDR3 amino acids: CASSPRALDDRKGYEQYF. The CDR3 DNA reads TGTGCCAGCAGTCCCCGGGCCTTGGATGATAGAAAAGGGTACGAGCAGTACTTC.

This clonotype was counted a few times. This chain links TRBV29-1 with TRBJ2-7; a possible D gene is TRBD2 (6 bases). V dropped 7 bases and J dropped 0 bases, with 13 bases sitting between them. This CDR3 has 13 amino acids. In germline, CDR1 is SQVTM, CDR2 ANQGSEA. The CDR3 protein is CSASAGLSYEQYF. The CDR3 bases are TGCAGCGCATCCGCGGGACTCTCCTACGAGCAGTACTTC.

Concerning this clonotype: A read error may be the cause here, since a much bigger clone is one base away. This rearrangement joins TRBV2 to TRBJ1-1; TRBD1 aligns across 7 bases. The length of the CDR3 is 15 residues. Germline-derived CDR1 and CDR2 are SNHLY and FYNNEI. With 6 bases clipped from V and 3 bases from J, the junction kept 10 bases outside the gene matches. CDR3 DNA sequence: TGTGCCAGCAGGAGGGACAGCCAGTTGTACACTGAAGCTTTCTTT. It specifies CASRRDSQLYTEAFF. Using reference TRBV2 and TRBJ1-1 for the parts outside the CDR3, the full variable domain is EPEVTQTPSHQVTQMGQEVILRCVPISNHLYFYWYRQILGQKVEFLVSFYNNEISEKSEIFDDQFSVERPDGSNFTLKIRSTKLEDSAMYFCASRRDSQLYTEAFFGQGTRLTVV.

V is TRBV6-1 and J is TRBJ1-3; 7 nucleotides line up with TRBD1. J lost 6 bases, V lost 6 bases, and 5 bases had no gene match. This CDR3 is 13 amino acids long. Germline CDR1 and CDR2: MNHNS and SASEGT. CDR3 residues: CASRPDRENTIYF. The CDR3 DNA follows: TGTGCCAGCAGACCCGACAGGGAAAACACCATATATTTT.

There are many counts of this clonotype. The rearrangement uses TRBV27 and TRBJ2-7, with D perhaps given as TRBD1 or TRBD2 (5 bases each). Germline CDR1 MNHEY, CDR2 SMNVEV (reference sequence). Trimming cost V 2 bases and J 1 base, with 12 bases left between them. CDR3 length equals 15 residues. CDR3: CASSLGSGTSYEQYF. DNA of the CDR3: TGTGCCAGCAGTTTAGGGTCAGGGACGTCCTACGAGCAGTACTTC.

V is TRBV7-9 and J is TRBJ2-7; 10 bases line up with TRBD1. V was clipped by 0 bases and J by 6 bases; unmatched bases: 8. The CDR3 loop spans 16 amino acids. Germline lookup yields CDR1 SEHNR and CDR2 FQNEAQ (reference sequence). DNA of the CDR3: TGTGCCAGCAGCTTAGCAGGTGACAGGGGGCACGGCGAGCAGTACTTC. As protein: CASSLAGDRGHGEQYF.

This clonotype was found many times. The rearrangement uses TRBV2 and TRBJ1-5; a weak D match, TRBD1 (5 bases). Germline values: CDR1 SNHLY, CDR2 FYNNEI. Deletions cut 4 bases from V and 7 bases from J, with 14 bases between. This CDR3 is 14 amino acids long. The CDR3 sequence is CASSGRQGTQPQHF. CDR3 nucleotide sequence: TGTGCCAGCAGTGGGCGTCAGGGCACCCAGCCCCAGCATTTT.

This clonotype was seen ten or more times. This sequence joins TRBV12-3 or TRBV12-4 and TRBJ2-5; D uncertain. Trimming shortened V by 6 bases and J by 0 bases, and 14 bases separated the two germline ends. This CDR3 is 15 amino acids long. Here the CDR3 DNA reads TGTGCCAGCAGACTGGGCGCCCTGTACCAAGAGACCCAGTACTTC. It specifies CASRLGALYQETQYF.

This clonotype was recorded a few times. J is TRBJ2-7 and V is TRBV10-3, with TRBD1 matching over 11 bases. The J segment lost 3 bases and the V segment lost 6 bases, leaving 4 bases of the junction unmatched. This CDR3 comprises 14 residues. Germline V gene sequence: CDR1 ENHRY, CDR2 SYGVKD. CDR3 protein: CAISPGTGGYEQYF. Here the CDR3 DNA reads TGTGCCATCAGCCCCGGGACAGGGGGCTACGAGCAGTACTTC.